This passage covers 5 T cell receptor beta chains from one sample sequenced in a study of CD8 T cells in Susac syndrome. Random hexamers primed reverse transcription of about 0.5 to 1 ug RNA. Each CDR3 protein is one row after TCRdb ran MiXCR on the immunoSEQ multiplex PCR reads. The sample has 160,000 or so distinct CDR3 sequences, about 92% seen once. Source material: CD4+ T cells from PBMCs. These receptor sequences come from a human donor in good health.

V is TRBV6-2 or TRBV6-3 and J is TRBJ2-2; D is tentatively TRBD1 or TRBD2 (5 bases each). The CDR3 extends over 14 amino acids. Germline V CDR1 and CDR2: MNHEY, SVGEGT. With 4 bases removed from V and 6 bases from J, the gap between germline ends came to 12 bases. CDR3 in amino acids: CASSWGRPAGELFF. CDR3 coding DNA: TGTGCCAGCAGTTGGGGACGCCCTGCCGGGGAGCTGTTTTTT.

A word on this clonotype: The junction shows a germline mismatch at one end, possibly a read error. The chain is built from TRBV20-1 and TRBJ1-2, with D unresolved. This CDR3 is built from 9 residues. Germline CDR1 is DFQATT and CDR2 is SNEGSKA (reference sequence). The CDR3 region has the DNA TGCAGTGCTTTTGGGCTCCAGGCCTTC. This codes for CSAFGLQAF.

The genes are TRBV27 and TRBJ2-1; 9 bases are shared with TRBD2. J lost 8 bases, V lost 6 bases, and 11 bases had no gene match. Per germline, CDR1 MNHEY and CDR2 SMNVEV (reference sequence). CDR3 length equals 15 residues. CDR3 sequence: CASSRGGALIDEQFF. In nucleotides, the CDR3 is TGTGCCAGCAGCCGCGGGGGGGCATTGATCGATGAGCAGTTCTTC.

V usage is TRBV14 and J usage is TRBJ2-5; D remains unclear. Trimming took off 4 bases at V and 1 base at J, with 7 bases between the two ends. The CDR3 spans 13 residues. Per germline, CDR1 SGHDN and CDR2 FVKESK. Here the CDR3 reads CASSRAVQETQYF. CDR3 nucleotides: TGTGCCAGCAGCCGGGCAGTCCAAGAGACCCAGTACTTC. The full variable domain, completed using reference TRBV14 and TRBJ2-5, is EAGVTQFPSHSVIEKGQTVTLRCDPISGHDNLYWYRRVMGKEIKFLLHFVKESKQDESGMPNNRFLAERTGGTYSTLKVQPAELEDSGVYFCASSRAVQETQYFGPGTRLLVL.

The V call is TRBV18, the J call TRBJ1-1, with D perhaps TRBD1 (5 bases). The germline V and J ends were trimmed by 5 bases and 1 base, with 11 bases remaining between them. Germline CDR1 KGHSH, CDR2 LQKENI. The CDR3 spans 14 residues. CDR3: CASSSGEGNTEAFF. As DNA, the CDR3 is TGTGCCAGCTCATCGGGGGAGGGGAACACTGAAGCTTTCTTT. Complete variable domain (other parts from reference TRBV18 and TRBJ1-1): NAGVMQNPRHLVRRRGQEARLRCSPMKGHSHVYWYRQLPEEGLKFMVYLQKENIIDESGMPKERFSAEFPKEGPSILRIQQVVRGDSAAYFCASSSGEGNTEAFFGQGTRLTVV.